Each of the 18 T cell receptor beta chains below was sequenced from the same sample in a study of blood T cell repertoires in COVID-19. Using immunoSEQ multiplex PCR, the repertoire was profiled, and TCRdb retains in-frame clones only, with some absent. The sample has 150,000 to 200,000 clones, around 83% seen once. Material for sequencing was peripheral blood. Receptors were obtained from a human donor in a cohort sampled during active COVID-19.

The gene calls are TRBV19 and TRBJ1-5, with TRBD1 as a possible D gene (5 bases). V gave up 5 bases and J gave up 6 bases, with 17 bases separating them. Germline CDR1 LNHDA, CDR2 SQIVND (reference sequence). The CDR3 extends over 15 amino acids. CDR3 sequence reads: CASSPDGGDGQPQHF. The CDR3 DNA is TGTGCCAGTAGTCCCGACGGGGGGGATGGTCAGCCCCAGCATTTT.

The CDR3 bases are TGTGCCACCAGCCCAGGACAAGGCACAGATACGCAGTATTTT. It specifies CATSPGQGTDTQYF. The V and J genes are TRBV24-1 and TRBJ2-3, with a possible D match to TRBD1 (5 bases). V was cut by 7 bases and J by 1 base, with 11 bases left in between. The germline gives CDR1 KGHDR, CDR2 SFDVKD. The CDR3 runs 14 residues.

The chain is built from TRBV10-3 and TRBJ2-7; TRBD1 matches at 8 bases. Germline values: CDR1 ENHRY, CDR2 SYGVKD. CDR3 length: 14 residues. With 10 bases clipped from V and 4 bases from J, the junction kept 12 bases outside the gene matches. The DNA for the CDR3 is TGTGCCACCCGCACCGGGACAGGCACTTACGAGCAGTACTTC. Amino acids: CATRTGTGTYEQYF.

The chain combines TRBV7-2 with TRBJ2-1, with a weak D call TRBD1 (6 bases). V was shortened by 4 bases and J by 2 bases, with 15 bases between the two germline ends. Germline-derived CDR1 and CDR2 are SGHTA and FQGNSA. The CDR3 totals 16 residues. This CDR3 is CASSSSMGAAYNEQFF. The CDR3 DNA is TGTGCCAGCAGCTCCAGTATGGGGGCCGCCTACAATGAGCAGTTCTTC.

CDR3 amino acids: CASSNRQSYEQYF. CDR3 coding DNA: TGTGCCAGCAGTAACAGGCAGTCCTACGAGCAGTACTTC. V usage is TRBV2 and J usage is TRBJ2-7, with a weak D call TRBD1 (5 bases). The CDR3 consists of 13 residues. The ends were cut back, 5 bases at V and 1 base at J, with 9 bases in the middle. The V gene's germline CDR1 is SNHLY and CDR2 FYNNEI.

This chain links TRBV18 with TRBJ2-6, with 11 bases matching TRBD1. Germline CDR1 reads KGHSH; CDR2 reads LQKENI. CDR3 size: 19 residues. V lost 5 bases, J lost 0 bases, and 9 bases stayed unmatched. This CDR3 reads CASSATGQGARSGANVLTF. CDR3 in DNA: TGTGCCAGCTCAGCCACCGGACAGGGGGCCCGCTCTGGGGCCAACGTCCTGACTTTC.

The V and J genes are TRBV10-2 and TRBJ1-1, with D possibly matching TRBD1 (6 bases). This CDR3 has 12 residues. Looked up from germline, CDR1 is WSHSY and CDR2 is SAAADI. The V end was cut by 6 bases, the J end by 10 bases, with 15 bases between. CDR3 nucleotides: TGCGCCAGCAGGGTAACAGGGCTTGGAGCTTTCTTT. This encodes CASRVTGLGAFF.

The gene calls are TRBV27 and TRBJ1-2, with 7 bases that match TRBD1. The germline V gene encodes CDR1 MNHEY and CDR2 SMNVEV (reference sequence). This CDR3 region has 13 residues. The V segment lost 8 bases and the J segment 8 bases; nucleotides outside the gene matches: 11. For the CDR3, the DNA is TGTGCCAGCGGAAGTGACAGGGTAAGGGGCTACACCTTC. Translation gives CASGSDRVRGYTF.

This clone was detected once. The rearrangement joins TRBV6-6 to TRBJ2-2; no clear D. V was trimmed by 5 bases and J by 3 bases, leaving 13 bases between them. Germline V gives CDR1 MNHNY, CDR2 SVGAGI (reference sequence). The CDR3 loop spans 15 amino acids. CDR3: CASSPQEIYTGELFF. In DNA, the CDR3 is TGTGCCAGCAGTCCCCAGGAAATCTACACCGGGGAGCTGTTTTTT.

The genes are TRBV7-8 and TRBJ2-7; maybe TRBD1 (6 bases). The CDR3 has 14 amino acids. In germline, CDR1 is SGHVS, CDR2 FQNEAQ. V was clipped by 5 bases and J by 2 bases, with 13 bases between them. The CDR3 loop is CASSLGTPAYEQYF. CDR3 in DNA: TGTGCCAGCAGCCTCGGGACACCCGCCTACGAGCAGTACTTC.

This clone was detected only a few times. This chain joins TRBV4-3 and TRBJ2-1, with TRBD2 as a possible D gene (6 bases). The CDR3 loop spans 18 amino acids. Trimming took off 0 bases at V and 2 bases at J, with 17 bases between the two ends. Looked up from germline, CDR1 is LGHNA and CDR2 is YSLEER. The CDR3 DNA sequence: TGCGCCAGCAGCCAAGATCGGGGGAGCTCCTATCCCTACAATGAGCAGTTCTTC. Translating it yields CASSQDRGSSYPYNEQFF.

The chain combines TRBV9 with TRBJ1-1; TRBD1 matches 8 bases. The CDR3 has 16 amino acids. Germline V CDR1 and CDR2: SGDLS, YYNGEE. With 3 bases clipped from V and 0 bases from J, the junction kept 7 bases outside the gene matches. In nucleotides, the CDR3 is TGTGCCAGCAGCGCAACAGGGGGTACGATGAACACTGAAGCTTTCTTT. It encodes CASSATGGTMNTEAFF.

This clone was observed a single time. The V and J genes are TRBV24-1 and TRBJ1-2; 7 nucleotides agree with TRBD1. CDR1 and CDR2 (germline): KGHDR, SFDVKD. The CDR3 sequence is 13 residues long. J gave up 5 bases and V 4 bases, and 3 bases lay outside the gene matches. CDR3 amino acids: CATSDQTGYGYTF. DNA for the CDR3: TGTGCCACCAGTGACCAGACAGGGTATGGCTACACCTTC.

Here the CDR3 reads CSVEGQNSYNEQFF. CDR3 DNA sequence: TGCAGCGTTGAAGGACAGAACTCCTACAATGAGCAGTTCTTC. The chain links TRBV29-1 to TRBJ2-1; possible D gene TRBD1, 5 bases. The V and J ends lost 1 base and 0 bases respectively, with 7 bases between them. Looked up from germline, CDR1 is SQVTM and CDR2 is ANQGSEA. The CDR3 totals 14 residues.

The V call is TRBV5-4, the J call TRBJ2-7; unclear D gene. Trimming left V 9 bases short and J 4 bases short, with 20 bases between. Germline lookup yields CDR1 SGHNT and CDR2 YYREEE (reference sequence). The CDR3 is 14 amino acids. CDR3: CATFSRGTVYEQYF. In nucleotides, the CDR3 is TGTGCCACCTTTTCGCGCGGCACCGTATACGAGCAGTACTTC.

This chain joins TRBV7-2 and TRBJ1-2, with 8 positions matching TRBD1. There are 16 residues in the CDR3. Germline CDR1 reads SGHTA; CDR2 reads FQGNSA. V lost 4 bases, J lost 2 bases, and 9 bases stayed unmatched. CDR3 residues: CASSSQYGTGNYGYTF. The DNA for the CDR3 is TGTGCCAGCAGCTCCCAGTATGGGACAGGAAACTATGGCTACACCTTC.

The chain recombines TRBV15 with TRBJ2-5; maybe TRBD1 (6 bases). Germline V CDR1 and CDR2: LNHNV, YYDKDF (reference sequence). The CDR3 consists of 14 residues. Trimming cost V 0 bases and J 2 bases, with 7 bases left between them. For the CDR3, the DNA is TGTGCCACCAGCAGAGAAGACAGGCAAGAGACCCAGTACTTC. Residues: CATSREDRQETQYF.

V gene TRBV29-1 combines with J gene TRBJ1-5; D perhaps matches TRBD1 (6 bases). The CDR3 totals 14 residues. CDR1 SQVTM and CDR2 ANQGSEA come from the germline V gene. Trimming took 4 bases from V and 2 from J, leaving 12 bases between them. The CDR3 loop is CSVAGGAGNQPQHF. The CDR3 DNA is TGCAGCGTTGCGGGGGGCGCCGGCAATCAGCCCCAGCATTTT.